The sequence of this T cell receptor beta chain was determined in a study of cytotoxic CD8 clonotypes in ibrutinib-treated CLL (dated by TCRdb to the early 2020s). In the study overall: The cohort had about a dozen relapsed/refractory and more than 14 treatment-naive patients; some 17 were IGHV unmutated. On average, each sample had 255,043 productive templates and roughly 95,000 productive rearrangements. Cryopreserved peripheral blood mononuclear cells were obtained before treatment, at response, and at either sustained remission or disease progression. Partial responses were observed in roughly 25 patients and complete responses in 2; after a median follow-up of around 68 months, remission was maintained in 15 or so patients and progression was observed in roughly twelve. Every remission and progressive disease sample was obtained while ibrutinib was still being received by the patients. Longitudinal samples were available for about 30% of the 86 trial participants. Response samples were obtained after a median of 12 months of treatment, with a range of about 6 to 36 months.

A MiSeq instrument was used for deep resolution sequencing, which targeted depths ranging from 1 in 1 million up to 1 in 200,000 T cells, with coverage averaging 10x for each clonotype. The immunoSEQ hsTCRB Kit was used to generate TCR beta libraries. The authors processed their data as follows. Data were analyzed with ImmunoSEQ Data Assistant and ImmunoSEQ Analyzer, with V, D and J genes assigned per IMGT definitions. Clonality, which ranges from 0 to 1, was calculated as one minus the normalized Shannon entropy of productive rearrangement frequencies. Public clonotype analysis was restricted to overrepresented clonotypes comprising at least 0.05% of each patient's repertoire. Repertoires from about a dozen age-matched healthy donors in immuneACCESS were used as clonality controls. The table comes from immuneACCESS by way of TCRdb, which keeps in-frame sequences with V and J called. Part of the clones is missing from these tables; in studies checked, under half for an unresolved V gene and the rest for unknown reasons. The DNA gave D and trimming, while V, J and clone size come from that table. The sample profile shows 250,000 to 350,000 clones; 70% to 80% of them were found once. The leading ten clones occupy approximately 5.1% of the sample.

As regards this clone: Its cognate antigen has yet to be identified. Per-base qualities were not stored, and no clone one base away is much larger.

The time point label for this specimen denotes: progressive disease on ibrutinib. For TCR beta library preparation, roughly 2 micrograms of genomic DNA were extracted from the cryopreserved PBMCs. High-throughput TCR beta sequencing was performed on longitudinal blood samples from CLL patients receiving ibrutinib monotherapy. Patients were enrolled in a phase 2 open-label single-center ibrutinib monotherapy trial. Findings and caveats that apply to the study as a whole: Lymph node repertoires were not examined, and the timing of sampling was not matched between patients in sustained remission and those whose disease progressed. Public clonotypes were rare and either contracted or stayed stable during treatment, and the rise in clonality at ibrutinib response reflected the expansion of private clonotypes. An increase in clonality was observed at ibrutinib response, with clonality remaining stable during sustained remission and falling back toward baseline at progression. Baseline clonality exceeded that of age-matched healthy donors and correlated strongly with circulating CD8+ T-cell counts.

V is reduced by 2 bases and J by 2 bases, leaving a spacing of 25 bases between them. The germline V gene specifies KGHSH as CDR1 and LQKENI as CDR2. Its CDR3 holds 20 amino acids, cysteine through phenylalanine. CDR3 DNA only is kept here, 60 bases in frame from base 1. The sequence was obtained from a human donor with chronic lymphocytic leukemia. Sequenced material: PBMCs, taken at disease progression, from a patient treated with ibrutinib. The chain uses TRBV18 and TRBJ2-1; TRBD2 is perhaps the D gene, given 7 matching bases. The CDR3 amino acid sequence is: CASSPWPLRSSGGPYNEQFF. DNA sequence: TGTGCCAGCTCACCATGGCCTCTCCGGTCCTCCGGGGGGCCCTACAATGAGCAGTTCTTC.